This T cell receptor beta chain derives from a study of cytomegalovirus exposure and HLA in healthy donors. Study-wide results and limits: Later work showed greater clonal expansion in HLA-associated TCR beta chains than in equally common others. The study flagged some 180 TCR beta chains as cytomegalovirus-associated.

Donors were nominally healthy when sampled, though unrecorded immune exposures were likely. The CDR3 sequence is 14 residues long. V lost 1 base to trimming and J lost 0 bases, with 5 bases between them. Germline CDR1 is SGHVS and CDR2 is FNYEAQ. The primer mix had 60 Vbeta and 13 Jbeta primers. Original processing methods: An analysis performed later counted around 80 million unique TCR beta chains (roughly 11 million of them shared). Data came from immunoSEQ multiplex PCR; TCRdb stores just in-frame clones and leaves some out. Clone size and V and J calls were adopted from that table, with D and trimming inferred from the DNA. The sample includes 180,000 or so clones, 75% of them seen just once. To note about this clone: Antigen: not known.

The receptor was isolated from a woman between 40 and 55 years old in good health and CMV-seropositive. Sequenced input: PBMCs. This rearrangement joins TRBV7-6 to TRBJ2-3; no clear D. CDR3: CASSLGRSTDTQYF. CDR3 DNA sequence: TGTGCCAGCAGCTTAGGGCGGAGCACAGATACGCAGTATTTT.